This TCR beta chain appears in the sequencing data of a study of shared clonotypes between healthy human individuals. Points on this clone: The target antigen is unknown.

The naive CD8 subset, CD45RO-negative cells positively selected for CCR7, excluded terminally differentiated effector memory CD45RA+ cells. V was cut by 5 bases and J by 0 bases, with 13 bases left in between. This CDR3 contains 16 residues. The V gene's germline CDR1 is SEHNR and CDR2 FQNEAQ (reference sequence). Study-wide results and caveats: A generally larger estimated richness was seen in naive subsets than in memory subsets.

Under the authors' procedure: As immunoSEQ supplied junction-only sequences (without quality scores), filtering differed. Some clones are missing from TCRdb's copy, which holds only in-frame ones; the method was immunoSEQ multiplex PCR. Clone size and the V and J calls come from that table; the DNA yielded D and trimming. The sample lists about 2 million clones; just under 95% were seen once. The origin of this receptor is a man in his late teens or twenties in good health. Sequenced: naive CD8+ T cells sorted from blood. The gene calls are TRBV7-9 and TRBJ2-2; weak D call: TRBD2 (5 bases). The CDR3 sequence is CASSPADGTNTGELFF. In DNA, the CDR3 is TGTGCCAGCAGCCCCGCGGACGGGACGAACACCGGGGAGCTGTTTTTT.